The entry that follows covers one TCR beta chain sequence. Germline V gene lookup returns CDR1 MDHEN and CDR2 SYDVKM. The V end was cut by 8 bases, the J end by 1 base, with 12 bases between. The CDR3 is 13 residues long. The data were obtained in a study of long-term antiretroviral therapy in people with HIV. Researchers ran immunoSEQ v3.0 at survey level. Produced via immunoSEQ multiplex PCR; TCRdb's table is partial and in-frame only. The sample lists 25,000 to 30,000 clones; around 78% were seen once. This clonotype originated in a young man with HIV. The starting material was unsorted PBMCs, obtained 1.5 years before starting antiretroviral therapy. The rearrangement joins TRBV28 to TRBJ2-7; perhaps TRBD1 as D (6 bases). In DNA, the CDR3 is TGTGCCAGCCAGACAGGTTCTTCCTACGAGCAGTACTTC. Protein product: CASQTGSSYEQYF.